The rows below give T cell receptor beta chains drawn from one sample of a study of blood T cell repertoires in COVID-19. Generated by immunoSEQ multiplex PCR, the TCRdb table keeps only in-frame clones and is missing some. Among 190,000 or so clones listed, about 87% were seen once. Sequences were obtained from peripheral blood. The receptors shown here come from a man aged 40-49 years with active or convalescent COVID-19. The CDR3 runs from the conserved cysteine through the conserved F or W. Fields, in order: V gene, J gene, CDR3 length, CDR3 protein.

v_gene: TRBV27; j_gene: TRBJ2-3; len: 15; CDR3aa: CASSLLRASTDTQYF
v_gene: TRBV2; j_gene: TRBJ1-5; len: 12; CDR3aa: CASRSTGETQHF
v_gene: TRBV28; j_gene: TRBJ1-6; len: 14; CDR3aa: CASSPTGWDSPLHF
v_gene: TRBV5-1; j_gene: TRBJ2-7; len: 15; CDR3aa: CASSLDPGTGSEQYF
v_gene: TRBV7-9; j_gene: TRBJ1-2; len: 12; CDR3aa: CASSPGQNGYTF
v_gene: TRBV24-1; j_gene: TRBJ2-2; len: 14; CDR3aa: CATRGQGNTGELFF
v_gene: TRBV10-3; j_gene: TRBJ1-2; len: 12; CDR3aa: CAISDQGVGYTF
v_gene: TRBV23-1; j_gene: TRBJ1-5; len: 15; CDR3aa: CASSQRTDSNQPQHF
v_gene: TRBV11-3; j_gene: TRBJ1-1; len: 14; CDR3aa: CASTLTGYVTEAFF
v_gene: TRBV5-1; j_gene: TRBJ1-3; len: 16; CDR3aa: CASSPEFGAAGNTIYF